The 23 T cell receptor beta chains below were found in one sample sequenced in a study of beta chain features in type 1 diabetes. Reverse transcription of all isolated RNA meant that expressed TCRB transcripts were sequenced. Sequencing used immunoSEQ multiplex PCR; TCRdb keeps in-frame clones, though not all of them. The table has 400,000 to 550,000 clones, more than 9.5% seen once. Material for sequencing was naive CD4+ T cells from blood. The receptors come from a woman between 18 and 30 years old in good health.

The gene calls are TRBV18 and TRBJ1-2; D unresolved. The V gene's germline CDR1 is KGHSH and CDR2 LQKENI. Trimming shortened V by 3 bases and J by 8 bases, and 16 bases separated the two germline ends. The CDR3 totals 14 residues. CDR3 in amino acids: CASSPPIVRGGYTF. The CDR3 nucleotides read TGTGCCAGCTCACCTCCGATCGTAAGAGGAGGCTACACCTTC.

This clone has more than one count but fewer than ten. The chain employs TRBV15 and TRBJ1-1, with 7 bases identical to TRBD1. Germline CDR1 reads LNHNV; CDR2 reads YYDKDF (reference sequence). Trimming at V came to 3 bases and at J to 7 bases, leaving 2 bases not matched to a gene. The CDR3 consists of 12 residues. CDR3 in DNA: TGTGCCACCAGCAGTCAGGGGGATGAAGCTTTCTTT. This gives the protein CATSSQGDEAFF.

The V and J genes are TRBV6-6 and TRBJ2-3; 9 bases agree with TRBD1. Per the germline V gene, CDR1 is MNHNY and CDR2 is SVGAGI (reference sequence). Trimming cost V 4 bases and J 3 bases; bases outside gene matches: 5. The CDR3 extends over 15 amino acids. The CDR3 loop is CASSFTGGWTDTQYF. Here the CDR3 DNA reads TGTGCCAGCAGTTTTACAGGGGGCTGGACAGATACGCAGTATTTT.

Comments on this clone: The identical CDR3 is also encoded by other nucleotide sequences in the sample. This chain links TRBV7-9 with TRBJ2-7, with D unresolved. This CDR3 contains 14 residues. The V gene lost 1 base and the J gene lost 3 bases, with 10 bases spanning the gap. From germline, CDR1 is SEHNR and CDR2 FQNEAQ (reference sequence). The CDR3 spells CASSLGGPIYEQYF. In DNA, the CDR3 is TGTGCCAGCAGCTTAGGTGGGCCAATCTACGAGCAGTACTTC.

The chain has TRBV13 and TRBJ1-2, with a tentative D call TRBD1 (6 bases). This CDR3 has 14 amino acids. Germline V gene lookup returns CDR1 PRHDT and CDR2 FYEKMQ (reference sequence). The V end lost 7 bases, the J end lost 2 bases, and 14 bases lay between the germline ends. DNA of the CDR3: TGTGCCAGCACGCTGAGGGGGGCCAACTATGGCTACACCTTC. It is translated as CASTLRGANYGYTF.

The chain links TRBV9 to TRBJ2-7; TRBD1 matches 9 bases. CDR3 size: 15 residues. CDR1 SGDLS and CDR2 YYNGEE come from the germline V gene. V was clipped by 2 bases and J by 2 bases; unmatched bases: 5. CDR3 protein: CASSVRDRATYEQYF. Here the CDR3 DNA reads TGTGCCAGCAGCGTCCGGGACAGGGCTACCTACGAGCAGTACTTC.

At least ten counts were recorded for this clone. The J gene is TRBJ1-1, the V gene TRBV29-1; TRBD1 matches 7 bases. Germline values: CDR1 SQVTM, CDR2 ANQGSEA. The CDR3 consists of 11 residues. V lost 6 bases to trimming and J lost 7 bases; unmatched junction nucleotides: 5. CDR3 sequence: CSVGQLDEAFF. The CDR3 DNA is TGCAGCGTGGGACAGCTCGATGAAGCTTTCTTT. Using reference TRBV29-1 and TRBJ1-1 for the parts outside the CDR3, the full variable domain is SAVISQKPSRDICQRGTSLTIQCQVDSQVTMMFWYRQQPGQSLTLIATANQGSEATYESGFVIDKFPISRPNLTFSTLTVSNMSPEDSSIYLCSVGQLDEAFFGQGTRLTVV.

The chain links TRBV7-2 to TRBJ2-7, with 9 bases fitting TRBD2. Germline V gives CDR1 SGHTA, CDR2 FQGNSA. V lost 5 bases to trimming and J lost 11 bases; unmatched junction nucleotides: 7. The CDR3 totals 12 residues. This chain's CDR3 is CASSDSGGTEYF. Written as DNA, the CDR3 is TGTGCCAGCAGCGATAGCGGGGGAACGGAGTACTTC.

This clone was counted only a few times. The CDR3 DNA sequence: TGTGCCAGCAGCTCTGATGGGGCTTCAGCAAAACTGTTTTTT. This codes for CASSSDGASAKLFF. This chain links TRBV9 with TRBJ1-4; a possible D gene is TRBD1 (5 bases). Per the germline V gene, CDR1 is SGDLS and CDR2 is YYNGEE. This CDR3 spans 14 amino acids. Between the trimmed V and J ends, which lost 4 bases and 10 bases, there was a span of 17 bases.

This clone has just a few counts. The V gene is TRBV5-1, the J gene TRBJ1-5; D uncertain. The CDR3 covers 16 residues. Trimming cost V 2 bases and J 0 bases, with 12 bases left between them. CDR1 and CDR2 from the germline V gene are SGHRS and YFSETQ. As DNA, the CDR3 is TGCGCCAGCAGCTTACAGCCACTAGATAGCAATCAGCCCCAGCATTTT. This translates into CASSLQPLDSNQPQHF.

This clone was counted only a few times. The chain joins TRBV7-9 to TRBJ2-7; 10 bases match TRBD2. There are 16 residues in the CDR3. In germline, CDR1 is SEHNR, CDR2 FQNEAQ (reference sequence). The junction had 7 bases not matched to a gene; V was cut back by 4 bases and J by 1 base. CDR3 sequence (DNA): TGTGCCAGCAGCTCCTTTAGCGGGAGGTCATCCTACGAGCAGTACTTC. This gives the protein CASSSFSGRSSYEQYF.

This clone has only a few counts. CDR3 loop: CAWSVFGQGYNQPQHF. CDR3 DNA sequence: TGTGCCTGGAGTGTATTCGGACAGGGGTACAATCAGCCCCAGCATTTT. This chain links TRBV30 with TRBJ1-5; 9 bases fit TRBD1. Germline V gene sequence: CDR1 GTSNPN, CDR2 SVGIG (reference sequence). V trimming: 0 bases; J trimming: 3 bases; junction bases outside the gene matches: 6. The CDR3 extends over 16 amino acids.

The sample holds many counts of this clone. The chain uses TRBV14 and TRBJ2-1; 9 bases are a match to TRBD2. V lost 1 base to trimming and J lost 10 bases; unmatched junction nucleotides: 14. There are 17 residues in the CDR3. From germline, CDR1 is SGHDN and CDR2 FVKESK. The CDR3 region is CASSQGRLAGPQREQFF. The CDR3 DNA reads as TGTGCCAGCAGCCAAGGTCGCCTAGCGGGGCCACAGAGGGAGCAGTTCTTC.

V is TRBV5-6 and J is TRBJ2-7; 10 bases are a match to TRBD1. CDR1 is SGHDT and CDR2 is YYEEEE in the germline V gene. The length of the CDR3 is 16 residues. V dropped 0 bases and J dropped 10; count of bases not matched to a gene: 13. CDR3 coding DNA: TGTGCCAGCAGCTTGGTGCGGGACAGGGGTATAAGGGAACAGTACGTC. Translation gives CASSLVRDRGIREQYV.

The chain carries TRBV10-2 and TRBJ2-7, with D unresolved. The CDR3 extends over 12 amino acids. In germline, CDR1 is WSHSY, CDR2 SAAADI. With 6 bases removed from V and 2 bases from J, the gap between germline ends came to 8 bases. The CDR3 region has the DNA TGCGCCAGCAGGGACGTCACCTACGAGCAGTACGTC. Translating gives CASRDVTYEQYV.

This clone was seen a few times. The CDR3 bases are TGTGCCAGCAGCCGAGATCCGGATAAATGGAATGAGCAGTTCTTC. Translated, it gives CASSRDPDKWNEQFF. V is TRBV7-8 and J is TRBJ2-1; D remains unclear. CDR1 and CDR2 from the germline V gene are SGHVS and FQNEAQ. The CDR3 is made up of 15 amino acids. The V and J ends lost 5 bases and 7 bases respectively, with 18 bases between them. The complete variable domain, with remaining parts taken from reference TRBV7-8 and TRBJ2-1, reads GAGVSQSPRYKVAKRGQDVALRCDPISGHVSLFWYQQALGQGPEFLTYFQNEAQLDKSGLPSDRFFAERPEGSVSTLKIQRTQQEDSAVYLCASSRDPDKWNEQFFGPGTRLTVL.

This clone came up a few times. The CDR3 spells CASSRPREQFF. In nucleotides, the CDR3 is TGTGCCAGCAGCCGACCGCGTGAGCAGTTCTTC. This rearrangement joins TRBV11-2 to TRBJ2-1; D is ambiguous. This CDR3 region has 11 residues. The V gene's germline CDR1 is SGHAT and CDR2 FQNNGV. V dropped 5 bases and J dropped 9 bases, with 8 bases sitting between them. Complete variable domain (other parts from reference TRBV11-2 and TRBJ2-1): EAGVAQSPRYKIIEKRQSVAFWCNPISGHATLYWYQQILGQGPKLLIQFQNNGVVDDSQLPKDRFSAERLKGVDSTLKIQPAKLEDSAVYLCASSRPREQFFGPGTRLTVL.

The table lists this clone with many counts. The V and J genes are TRBV7-9 and TRBJ2-1; D unclear. Trimming removed 0 bases from V and 9 bases from J, with 6 bases in between. Per germline, CDR1 SEHNR and CDR2 FQNEAQ (reference sequence). The CDR3 extends over 12 amino acids. DNA of the CDR3: TGTGCCAGCAGCTTAGCGTTGACTGAGCAGTTCTTC. This encodes CASSLALTEQFF.

The rearrangement joins TRBV6-5 to TRBJ2-5, with D perhaps matching TRBD2 (5 bases). Germline-derived CDR1 and CDR2 are MNHEY and SVGAGI. V lost 6 bases and J lost 3, with 11 bases in between. This CDR3 contains 13 residues. DNA of the CDR3: TGTGCCAGCAGCCGACGGAGGAAAGAGACCCAGTACTTC. Translating gives CASSRRRKETQYF.

This clone has more than one count but fewer than ten. The chain employs TRBV4-2 and TRBJ2-5; the D call may be TRBD1 or TRBD2 (5 bases each). In germline, CDR1 is LGHNA, CDR2 YNFKEQ. The CDR3 covers 13 residues. The V end was cut by 4 bases, the J end by 4 bases, with 10 bases between. CDR3 sequence (DNA): TGTGCCAGCAGCCCCCCAGGGACAGAGACCCAGTACTTC. Translating gives CASSPPGTETQYF.

The V gene is TRBV9, the J gene TRBJ1-5; perhaps TRBD1 as D (6 bases). In germline, CDR1 is SGDLS, CDR2 YYNGEE. The CDR3 spans 14 residues. The V end lost 4 bases, the J end lost 9 bases, and 17 bases lay between the germline ends. The CDR3 is CASSLTQGPGPQHF. The DNA for the CDR3 is TGTGCCAGCAGCTTAACACAGGGTCCCGGGCCCCAGCATTTT.

This clone has only a few counts. V and J are TRBV7-9 and TRBJ2-7; D may correspond to TRBD1 or TRBD2 (6 bases each). The CDR3 is made up of 16 amino acids. Germline CDR1 and CDR2: SEHNR and FQNEAQ (reference sequence). Deletions cut 3 bases from V and 2 bases from J, with 17 bases between. The CDR3 protein is CASSLDVGRDTYEQYF. DNA for the CDR3: TGTGCCAGCAGCTTGGACGTTGGGCGGGACACCTACGAGCAGTACTTC.

The chain carries TRBV7-9 and TRBJ1-5; TRBD1 might be the D (6 bases). The CDR3 extends over 15 amino acids. Germline V gene sequence: CDR1 SEHNR, CDR2 FQNEAQ (reference sequence). V lost 1 base and J 6 bases, leaving 13 bases between the germline ends. The CDR3 DNA reads as TGTGCCAGCAGCTTAGTTCCGGGGGCGGGTCAGCCCCAGCATTTT. Its protein product is CASSLVPGAGQPQHF. Supplemented by reference TRBV7-9 and TRBJ1-5, the full variable domain reads DTGVSQNPRHKITKRGQNVTFRCDPISEHNRLYWYRQTLGQGPEFLTYFQNEAQLEKSRLLSDRFSAERPKGSFSTLEIQRTEQGDSAMYLCASSLVPGAGQPQHFGDGTRLSIL.